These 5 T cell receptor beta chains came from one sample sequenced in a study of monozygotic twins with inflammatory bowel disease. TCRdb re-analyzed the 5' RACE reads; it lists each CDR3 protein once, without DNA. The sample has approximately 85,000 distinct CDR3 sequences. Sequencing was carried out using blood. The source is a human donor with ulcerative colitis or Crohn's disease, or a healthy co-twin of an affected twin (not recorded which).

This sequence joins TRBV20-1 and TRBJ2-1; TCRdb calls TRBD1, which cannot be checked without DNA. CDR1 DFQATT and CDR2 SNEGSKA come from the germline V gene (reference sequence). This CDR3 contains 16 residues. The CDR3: CSARALDRVWDNEQFF.

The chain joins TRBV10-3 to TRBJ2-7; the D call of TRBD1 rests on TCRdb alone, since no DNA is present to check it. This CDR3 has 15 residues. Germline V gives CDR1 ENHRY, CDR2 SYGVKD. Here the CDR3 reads CAIRTGQGGSYEQYF.

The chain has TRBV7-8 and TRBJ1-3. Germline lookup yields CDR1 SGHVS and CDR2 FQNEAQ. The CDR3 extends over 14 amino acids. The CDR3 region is CASSPRVPGNTIYF.

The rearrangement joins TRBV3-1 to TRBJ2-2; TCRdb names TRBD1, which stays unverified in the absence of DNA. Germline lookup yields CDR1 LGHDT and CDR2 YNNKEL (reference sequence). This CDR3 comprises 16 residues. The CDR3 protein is CASSAPRVTNTGELFF.

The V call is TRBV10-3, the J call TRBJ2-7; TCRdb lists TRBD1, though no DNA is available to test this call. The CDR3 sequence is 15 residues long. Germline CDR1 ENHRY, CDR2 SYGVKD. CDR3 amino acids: CAIQTGGAGLSEQYF.